This is a list of T cell receptor beta chains from one sample in a study of breast tumors, draining lymph nodes, adjacent tissues. One entry per CDR3 protein results from TCRdb running MiXCR on the multiplex PCR reads. The sample contains some 85,000 distinct CDR3 sequences, approximately 29% of which appear only once. The specimen was axillary lymph node tissue. These receptor sequences come from a female donor with breast cancer. Some clones in this sample may be carry-over from other donors' samples. Each CDR3 is given with its conserved first and last residue. A D gene is named only where the DNA matches it firmly. Expanded clones get a size class; other rows say once, few or many, or leave the size out.

TRBV28	.	TRBJ1-2	many	TGTGCCAGCAGTTCCCGGGACTATGGCTACACCTTC	CASSSRDYGYTF
TRBV28	TRBD1	TRBJ1-6	many	TGTGCCAGTATGGGGACAGCCCCTTGGGCCCTCCACTTT	CASMGTAPWALHF
TRBV6-2/TRBV6-3	.	TRBJ1-4	few	TGTGCCAGCAGGGCGGCGGACTCAACTAATGAAAAACTGTTTTTT	CASRAADSTNEKLFF
TRBV14	.	TRBJ2-3	many	TGTGCCAGCAGTTGGAAGCCAGATACGCAGTATTTT	CASSWKPDTQYF
TRBV27	.	TRBJ2-5	many	TGTGCCAGCATATCTGGAAGGGGGGGCGGGGAGACCCAGTACTTC	CASISGRGGGETQYF
TRBV20-1	TRBD2	TRBJ2-1	many	TGCAGTGCTAGCTTGGGCGGGAGGGCTTATGAGCAGTTCTTC	CSASLGGRAYEQFF
TRBV20-1	.	TRBJ2-7	many	TGCAGTGCTAGAGATCTGGGGGCCACCCAATACGAGCAGTACTTC	CSARDLGATQYEQYF
TRBV20-1	.	TRBJ1-5	many	TGCAGTGCTAGAGAAATCAATCAGCCCCAGCATTTT	CSAREINQPQHF
TRBV29-1	.	TRBJ2-7	.	TGCAGCGTTGGTCTGAGGGCGGACTCCTACGAGCAGTACTTC	CSVGLRADSYEQYF
TRBV7-3	.	TRBJ1-1	.	TGTGCCAGCAGCTTAAAAGCGGGGACCGCAGGGACCCGGGACACTGAAGCTTTCTTT	CASSLKAGTAGTRDTEAFF
TRBV19	.	TRBJ2-2	many	TGTGCCAGTAGTAACCGGGGGGCTTCGGGCACCGGGGAGCTGTTTTTT	CASSNRGASGTGELFF
TRBV30	.	TRBJ2-3	many	TGTGCCGCACCCCGACTAGGAAGCACAGATACGCAGTATTTT	CAAPRLGSTDTQYF
TRBV27	TRBD2	TRBJ2-7	many	TGTGCCAGCAGTTTTCTTTCGGGACTAGCGATCTACGAGCAGTACTTC	CASSFLSGLAIYEQYF
TRBV7-3	.	TRBJ2-3	many	TGTGCCAGCAGCTTAACTCTGGGAGCAGATACGCAGTATTTT	CASSLTLGADTQYF
TRBV11-2	.	TRBJ1-5	.	TGTGCCAGCAGCTTAACGAGCAATCAGCCCCAGCATTTT	CASSLTSNQPQHF
TRBV7-3	.	TRBJ2-2	many	TGTGCCAGCAGCCAAAATCCGATCGGGTTCTTGAACACCGGGGAGCTGTTTTTT	CASSQNPIGFLNTGELFF
TRBV4-1	TRBD1	TRBJ2-7	.	TGTACCAGCTCCCCCGGGACAGGGGGCGAGCAGTACTTC	CTSSPGTGGEQYF
TRBV4-3	TRBD1	TRBJ1-2	many	TGCGCCAGCAGCCAAGATAGGACAGGGGGGGGCTACACCTTC	CASSQDRTGGGYTF
TRBV6-2/TRBV6-3	TRBD2	TRBJ2-2	many	TGTGCCAGCAGTCCGCGACTAGCGGGAGGCGTCGGGGAGCTGTTTTTT	CASSPRLAGGVGELFF
TRBV24-1	.	TRBJ2-1	many	TGTGCCACCAGCCGGAGAGGCCAAGCCCGTCGGTTCTTC	CATSRRGQARRFF
TRBV7-2	.	TRBJ1-4	.	TGTGCCAGCAGCTTAGTGGGGGGGGCGGATGAAAAACTGTTTTTT	CASSLVGGADEKLFF
TRBV6-2/TRBV6-3	.	TRBJ1-4	few	TGTGCCAGCAGTCACCCCTCTGTAAGGGGTGAAAAACTGTTTTTT	CASSHPSVRGEKLFF
TRBV2	.	TRBJ2-2	once	TGTGCCAGCAGTCGGCAGGCCGGGGGGCTGTTTTTT	CASSRQAGGLFF
TRBV12-3/TRBV12-4	TRBD2	TRBJ2-5	once	TGTGCCAGCAGTTTATCTAGCGGGAGGGAGACCCAGTACTTC	CASSLSSGRETQYF
TRBV7-2	TRBD2	TRBJ2-1	many	TGTGCCAGCAGCTTCGGTGGGAGGGCCTACAATGAGCAGTTCTTC	CASSFGGRAYNEQFF
TRBV6-2/TRBV6-3	TRBD2	TRBJ2-2	few	TGTGCCAGCAGCAAGCGGGATACCCCACTAGCCGGGGAGCTGTTTTTT	CASSKRDTPLAGELFF
TRBV6-2/TRBV6-3	.	TRBJ2-7	many	TGTGCCAGCAGTTGGCAACAGGGTCTCGTCTACGAGCAGTACTTC	CASSWQQGLVYEQYF
TRBV5-6	TRBD1	TRBJ1-2	many	TGTGCCAGCAGCACCGGACAGGGAATCTATGGCTACACCTTC	CASSTGQGIYGYTF
TRBV10-3	TRBD2	TRBJ2-3	once	TGTGCCATCAGTGGTGAGACTAGCGGGTATCGGGAGCAGTATTTT	CAISGETSGYREQYF
TRBV19	TRBD1	TRBJ2-5	many	TGTGCCAGTAGGGGACAGGATCAAGAGACCCAGTACTTC	CASRGQDQETQYF
TRBV7-2	.	TRBJ2-7	many	TGTGCCAGCAGCCTCTTTGGGAACGAGCAGTACTTC	CASSLFGNEQYF
TRBV20-1	.	TRBJ1-6	.	TGCAGTGCTAGAACAGAAGGCTATAATTCACCCCTCCGCTTT	CSARTEGYNSPLRF
TRBV28	.	TRBJ1-2	many	TGTGCCAGCAGTTTTACGGGATGGGGACAACAGTCGAGAGGCTACACCTTC	CASSFTGWGQQSRGYTF
TRBV4-1	.	TRBJ2-2	many	TGCGCCAGCAGCTACGGACCATCCACCGGGGAGCTGTTTTTT	CASSYGPSTGELFF
TRBV4-2	TRBD1	TRBJ2-3	.	TGTGTCAGCAGCCAAGACGGACAGGCCACAGATACGCGGTATTTT	CVSSQDGQATDTRYF
TRBV20-1	TRBD2	TRBJ2-5	many	TGCAGTGCTAGAGATCTCCGGGAGGCGTTCGGCGAGACCCAGTACTTC	CSARDLREAFGETQYF
TRBV24-1	TRBD2	TRBJ2-7	.	TGTGCCACCAGTGATGGGGGGACTAGCGGCTCTAGAGGGGAGCAGTACTTC	CATSDGGTSGSRGEQYF
TRBV7-2	.	TRBJ2-7	.	TGTGCCAGCACCCTGAGGAGCTGGGGGCAGTACTTC	CASTLRSWGQYF
TRBV5-1	TRBD2	TRBJ2-2	many	TGCGCCAGCAGCCCGAGGGCTGACGGGACTAGGATCGGGGAGCTGTTTTTT	CASSPRADGTRIGELFF
TRBV18	.	TRBJ1-1	.	TGTGCCAGCTCACCAAGTCTGCAGGGCAGAAACACTGAAGCTTTCTTT	CASSPSLQGRNTEAFF
TRBV24-1	.	TRBJ1-5	many	TGTGCCACCAGTGACAGCGGACGCCTCGCTTCAGATCAGCCCCAGCATTTT	CATSDSGRLASDQPQHF
TRBV4-1	.	TRBJ1-5	many	TGCGCCAGCAGCCAAGATCAACTGGATAGCAATCAGCCCCAGCATTTT	CASSQDQLDSNQPQHF
TRBV7-3	.	TRBJ2-7	many	TGTGCCAGCAGCTTAACCGGGGGGCTTAGTTCCTACGAGCAGTACTTC	CASSLTGGLSSYEQYF
TRBV7-3	.	TRBJ1-2	many	TGTGCCAGCGCTTGGGGGCACATTAACTATGGCTACACCTTC	CASAWGHINYGYTF
TRBV7-2	TRBD1	TRBJ2-7	many	TGTGCCAGCAGCCCGGGGACAGGGGGCTTCTACGAGCAGTACTTC	CASSPGTGGFYEQYF
TRBV10-2	.	TRBJ2-5	many	TGCGCCAGCAGTGTTCGGGAGCAAGAGACCCAGTACTTC	CASSVREQETQYF
TRBV7-2	.	TRBJ2-3	.	TGTGCCAGCAGCTTAGCGGGTAGCGGAGGAGCATTGGATACGCAGTATTTT	CASSLAGSGGALDTQYF
TRBV7-8	.	TRBJ2-3	many	TGTGCCAGCAGCTTAGCTAGCGGCCAAACCAGAGATACGCAGTATTTT	CASSLASGQTRDTQYF
TRBV5-5	TRBD1	TRBJ2-7	.	TGTGCCAGCAGACTGACAGGGTCGGACTACGAGCAGTACTTC	CASRLTGSDYEQYF
TRBV7-9	.	TRBJ1-6	many	TGTGCCAGCAGCTTAGATCGTACGGGAAATTCACCCCTCCACTTT	CASSLDRTGNSPLHF
TRBV12-3/TRBV12-4	.	TRBJ1-2	many	TGTGCCAGCAGTTTAAAGTCAACAGGGCGGGCTCCTAACTATGGCTACACCTTC	CASSLKSTGRAPNYGYTF
TRBV10-3	TRBD2	TRBJ2-1	.	TGTGCCATCAGTGAGTCTGGACTAGCGGGATATGAGCAGTTCTTC	CAISESGLAGYEQFF